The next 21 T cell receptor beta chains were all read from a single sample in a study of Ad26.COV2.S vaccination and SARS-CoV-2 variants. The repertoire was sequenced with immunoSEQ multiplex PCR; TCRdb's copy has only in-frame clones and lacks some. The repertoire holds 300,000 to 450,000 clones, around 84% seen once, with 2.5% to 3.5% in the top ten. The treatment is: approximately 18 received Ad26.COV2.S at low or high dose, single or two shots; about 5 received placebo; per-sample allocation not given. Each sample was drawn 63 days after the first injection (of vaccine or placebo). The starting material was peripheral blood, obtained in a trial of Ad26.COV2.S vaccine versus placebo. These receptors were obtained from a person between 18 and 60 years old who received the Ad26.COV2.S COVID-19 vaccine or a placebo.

CDR3 in amino acids: CASSLEFRSQHEQYF. The CDR3 DNA sequence: TGTGCCAGCAGCCTCGAGTTCCGGTCCCAACACGAGCAGTACTTC. This rearrangement joins TRBV3-1 (or the pseudogene TRBV3-2) to TRBJ2-7; D unclear. The V gene lost 4 bases and the J gene lost 5 bases, with 18 bases spanning the gap. CDR1 is LGHDT, CDR2 YNNKEL, per germline (reference sequence). There are 15 residues in the CDR3.

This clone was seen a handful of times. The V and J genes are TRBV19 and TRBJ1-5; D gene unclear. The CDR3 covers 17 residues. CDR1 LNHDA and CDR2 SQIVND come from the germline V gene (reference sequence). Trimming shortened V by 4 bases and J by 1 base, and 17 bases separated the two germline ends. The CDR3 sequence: CASSNPSASGSNQPQHF. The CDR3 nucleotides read TGTGCCAGTAGTAACCCCTCCGCAAGCGGGAGCAATCAGCCCCAGCATTTT. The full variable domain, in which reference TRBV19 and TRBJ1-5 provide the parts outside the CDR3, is DGGITQSPKYLFRKEGQNVTLSCEQNLNHDAMYWYRQDPGQGLRLIYYSQIVNDFQKGDIAEGYSVSREKKESFPLTVTSAQKNPTAFYLCASSNPSASGSNQPQHFGDGTRLSIL.

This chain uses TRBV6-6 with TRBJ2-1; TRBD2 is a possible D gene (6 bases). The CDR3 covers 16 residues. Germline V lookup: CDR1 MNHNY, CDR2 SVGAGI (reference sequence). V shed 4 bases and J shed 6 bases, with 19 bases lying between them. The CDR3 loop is CASSSGGTPRVNEQFF. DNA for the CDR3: TGTGCCAGCAGTTCAGGCGGGACCCCGAGGGTCAATGAGCAGTTCTTC.

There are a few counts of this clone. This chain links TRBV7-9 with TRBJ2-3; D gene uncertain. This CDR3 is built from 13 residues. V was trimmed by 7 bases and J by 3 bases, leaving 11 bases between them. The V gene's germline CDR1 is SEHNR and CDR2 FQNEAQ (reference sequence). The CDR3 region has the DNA TGTGCCAGCACCGAAACCCAGACAGATACGCAGTATTTT. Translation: CASTETQTDTQYF.

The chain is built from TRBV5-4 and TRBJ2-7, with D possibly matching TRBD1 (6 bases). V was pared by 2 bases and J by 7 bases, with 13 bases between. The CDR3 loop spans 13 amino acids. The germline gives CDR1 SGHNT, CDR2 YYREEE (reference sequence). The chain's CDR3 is CASSFGQPREQYF. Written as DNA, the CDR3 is TGTGCCAGCAGCTTTGGACAGCCGAGAGAGCAGTACTTC. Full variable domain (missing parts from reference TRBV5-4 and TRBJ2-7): ETGVTQSPTHLIKTRGQQVTLRCSSQSGHNTVSWYQQALGQGPQFIFQYYREEENGRGNFPPRFSGLQFPNYSSELNVNALELDDSALYLCASSFGQPREQYFGPGTRLTVT.

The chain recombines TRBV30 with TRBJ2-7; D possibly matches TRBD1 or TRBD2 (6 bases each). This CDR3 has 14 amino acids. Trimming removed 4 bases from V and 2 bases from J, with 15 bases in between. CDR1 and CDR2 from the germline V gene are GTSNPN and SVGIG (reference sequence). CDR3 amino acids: CAWKLRGGTYEQYF. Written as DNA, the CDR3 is TGTGCCTGGAAGCTCAGAGGGGGGACCTACGAGCAGTACTTC. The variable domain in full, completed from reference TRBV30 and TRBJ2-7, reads SQTIHQWPATLVQPVGSPLSLECTVEGTSNPNLYWYRQAAGRGLQLLFYSVGIGQISSEVPQNLSASRPQDRQFILSSKKLLLSDSGFYLCAWKLRGGTYEQYFGPGTRLTVT.

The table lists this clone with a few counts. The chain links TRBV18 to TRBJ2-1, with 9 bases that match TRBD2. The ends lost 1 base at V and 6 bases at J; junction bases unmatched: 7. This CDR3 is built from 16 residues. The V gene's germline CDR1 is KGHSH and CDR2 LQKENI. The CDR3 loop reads CASSPLGGGASNEQFF. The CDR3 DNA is TGTGCCAGCTCACCACTGGGCGGGGGGGCATCCAATGAGCAGTTCTTC.

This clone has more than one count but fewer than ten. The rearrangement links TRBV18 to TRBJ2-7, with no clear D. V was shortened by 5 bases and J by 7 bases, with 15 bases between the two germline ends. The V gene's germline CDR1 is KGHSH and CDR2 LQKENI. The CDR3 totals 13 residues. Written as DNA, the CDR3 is TGTGCCAGCTCAGCGGCCGACTCGCGGGAGCAGTACTTC. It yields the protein CASSAADSREQYF.

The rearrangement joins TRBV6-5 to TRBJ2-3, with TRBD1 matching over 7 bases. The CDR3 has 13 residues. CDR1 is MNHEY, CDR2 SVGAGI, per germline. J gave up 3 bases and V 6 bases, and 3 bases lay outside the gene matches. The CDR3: CASRGTDTDTQYF. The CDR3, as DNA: TGTGCCAGCAGGGGGACAGATACAGATACGCAGTATTTT.

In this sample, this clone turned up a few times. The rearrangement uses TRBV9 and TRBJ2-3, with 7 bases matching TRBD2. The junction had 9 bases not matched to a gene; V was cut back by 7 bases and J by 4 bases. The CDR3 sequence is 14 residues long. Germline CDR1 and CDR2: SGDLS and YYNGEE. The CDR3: CASSRGSNSDTQYF. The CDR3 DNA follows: TGTGCCAGCTCACGCGGGAGTAACTCAGATACGCAGTATTTT.

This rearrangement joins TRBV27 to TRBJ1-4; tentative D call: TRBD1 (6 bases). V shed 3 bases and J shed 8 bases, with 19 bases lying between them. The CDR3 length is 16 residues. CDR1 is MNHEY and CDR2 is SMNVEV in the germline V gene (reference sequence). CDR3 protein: CASSFSHRDGSEKLFF. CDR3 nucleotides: TGTGCCAGCAGTTTTTCCCACAGGGACGGTAGCGAAAAACTGTTTTTT.

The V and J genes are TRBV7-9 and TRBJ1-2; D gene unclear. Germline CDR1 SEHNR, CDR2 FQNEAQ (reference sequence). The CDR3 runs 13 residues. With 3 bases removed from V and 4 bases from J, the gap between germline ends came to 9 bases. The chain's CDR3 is CASSFDAAYGYTF. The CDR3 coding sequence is TGTGCCAGCAGCTTCGACGCAGCCTATGGCTACACCTTC.

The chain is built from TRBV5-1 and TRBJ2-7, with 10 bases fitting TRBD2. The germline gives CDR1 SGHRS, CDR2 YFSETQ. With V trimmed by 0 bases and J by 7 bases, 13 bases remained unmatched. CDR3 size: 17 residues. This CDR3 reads CASSLAAVGAGGPEQYF. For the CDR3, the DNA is TGCGCCAGCAGCTTGGCTGCGGTGGGAGCGGGAGGGCCGGAGCAGTACTTC.

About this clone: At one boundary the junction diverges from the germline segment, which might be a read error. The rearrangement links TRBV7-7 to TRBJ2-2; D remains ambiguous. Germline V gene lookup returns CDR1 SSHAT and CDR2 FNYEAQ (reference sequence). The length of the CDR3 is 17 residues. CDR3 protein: CASSSSAPATGAGELFF. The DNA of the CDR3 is TGTGCTAGCAGCTCCTCTGCCCCAGCTACTGGGGCCGGGGAGCTGTTTTTT.

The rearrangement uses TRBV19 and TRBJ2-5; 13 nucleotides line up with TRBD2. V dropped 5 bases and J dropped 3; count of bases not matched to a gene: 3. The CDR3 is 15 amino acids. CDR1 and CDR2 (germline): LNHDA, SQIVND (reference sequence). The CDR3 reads CASSSGLAGKETQYF. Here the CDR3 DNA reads TGTGCCAGTAGTTCGGGACTAGCGGGGAAAGAGACCCAGTACTTC.

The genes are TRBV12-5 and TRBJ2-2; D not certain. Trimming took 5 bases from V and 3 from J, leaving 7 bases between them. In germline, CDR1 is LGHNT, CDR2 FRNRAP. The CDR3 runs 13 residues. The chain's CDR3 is CASGEIYTGELFF. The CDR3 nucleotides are TGTGCTAGTGGTGAGATCTACACCGGGGAGCTGTTTTTT. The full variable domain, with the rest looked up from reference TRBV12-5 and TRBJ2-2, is DARVTQTPRHKVTEMGQEVTMRCQPILGHNTVFWYRQTMMQGLELLAYFRNRAPLDDSGMPKDRFSAEMPDATLATLKIQPSEPRDSAVYFCASGEIYTGELFFGEGSRLTVL.

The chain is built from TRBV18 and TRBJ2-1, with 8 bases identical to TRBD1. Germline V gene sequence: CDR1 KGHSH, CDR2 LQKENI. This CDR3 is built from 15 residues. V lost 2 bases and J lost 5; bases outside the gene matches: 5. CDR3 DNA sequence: TGTGCCAGCTCACCAGGGCAGGGGGCTGACAATGAGCAGTTCTTC. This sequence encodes CASSPGQGADNEQFF.

The CDR3 region has the DNA TGCGCCAGCAGCCAAGATCGGGGTGGTCAGGGGGGCCTCTACGAGCAGTACTTC. The encoded protein is CASSQDRGGQGGLYEQYF. The J gene is TRBJ2-7, the V gene TRBV4-1; D possibly corresponds to TRBD1 (7 bases). The V end was cut by 0 bases, the J end by 3 bases, with 21 bases between. Germline CDR1 reads MGHRA; CDR2 reads YSYEKL. The CDR3 is 18 residues long.

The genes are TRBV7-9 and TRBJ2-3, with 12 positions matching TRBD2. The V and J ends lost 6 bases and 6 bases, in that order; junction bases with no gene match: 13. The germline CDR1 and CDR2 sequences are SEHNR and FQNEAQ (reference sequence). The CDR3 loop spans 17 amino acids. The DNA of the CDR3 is TGTGCCAGCAGGCACAAAACGGGACTAGCGGGTGCTGATACGCAGTATTTT. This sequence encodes CASRHKTGLAGADTQYF.

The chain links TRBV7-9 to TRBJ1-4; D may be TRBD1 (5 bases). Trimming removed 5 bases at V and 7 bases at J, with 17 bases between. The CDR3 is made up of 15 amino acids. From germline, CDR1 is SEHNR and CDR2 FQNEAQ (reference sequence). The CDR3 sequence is CASSPGGAPVEKLFF. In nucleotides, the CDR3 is TGTGCCAGCAGCCCCGGTGGGGCCCCGGTTGAAAAACTGTTTTTT. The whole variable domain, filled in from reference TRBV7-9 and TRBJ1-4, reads DTGVSQNPRHKITKRGQNVTFRCDPISEHNRLYWYRQTLGQGPEFLTYFQNEAQLEKSRLLSDRFSAERPKGSFSTLEIQRTEQGDSAMYLCASSPGGAPVEKLFFGSGTQLSVL.

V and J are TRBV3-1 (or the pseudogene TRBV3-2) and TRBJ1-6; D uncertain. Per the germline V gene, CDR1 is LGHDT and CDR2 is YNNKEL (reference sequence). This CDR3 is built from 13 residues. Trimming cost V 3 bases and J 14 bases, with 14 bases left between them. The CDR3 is CASSQRSGITLHF. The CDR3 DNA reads TGTGCCAGCAGCCAGCGGTCCGGGATCACCCTCCACTTT.